These T cell receptor beta chains were read from a single sample in a study of CD8+CD57+ T cells in acquired aplastic anemia. TCRdb processed the reads anew with MiXCR; each CDR3 protein has one entry. The data contain about 190,000 distinct CDR3 sequences, approximately 49% of them singletons. Sequences were obtained from sorted CD4+, CD8+, or CD8+CD57+ T cells (not recorded which) from PBMCs. These receptor sequences come from a human donor in good health, serving as a control. Both conserved end residues are part of each CDR3. A D gene is named only where the DNA matches it firmly. A clone size is listed for some rows: how often the clone was seen (once, few, many), or a class if it is expanded.

V gene: TRBV7-9
clone size: many
J gene: TRBJ1-5
D gene: TRBD1
CDR3 DNA: TGTGCCAGCAGCTTACGGACAGGGAGGACCCGTTTGGTCCCAAACCAGCCCCAGCATTTT
CDR3 protein: CASSLRTGRTRLVPNQPQHF

V gene: TRBV6-1
clone size: many
J gene: TRBJ1-6
D gene: .
CDR3 DNA: TGTGCCAGCAGTGACGACAGCAGAAATAATTCACCCCTCCACTTT
CDR3 protein: CASSDDSRNNSPLHF

V gene: TRBV28
clone size: few
J gene: TRBJ2-5
D gene: TRBD2
CDR3 DNA: TGTGCCAGCATCCCTAGCGGGGGGAGGGAGACCCAGTACTTC
CDR3 protein: CASIPSGGRETQYF

V gene: TRBV12-3/TRBV12-4
clone size: many
J gene: TRBJ1-4
D gene: .
CDR3 DNA: TGTGCCAGCAGTTCCTATAGGCAGGGAGGGTTGGAAAAACTGTTTTTT
CDR3 protein: CASSSYRQGGLEKLFF

V gene: TRBV11-3
clone size: .
J gene: TRBJ1-2
D gene: .
CDR3 DNA: TGTGCCAGCAGCTTGGGCCCAGGGGACACCTATGGCTACACCTTC
CDR3 protein: CASSLGPGDTYGYTF

V gene: TRBV19
clone size: .
J gene: TRBJ1-5
D gene: TRBD1
CDR3 DNA: TGTGCCAGTAGTGAGGGACAGGGAATTGGCAATCAGCCCCAGCATTTT
CDR3 protein: CASSEGQGIGNQPQHF

V gene: TRBV5-1
clone size: .
J gene: TRBJ1-2
D gene: .
CDR3 DNA: TGCGCCAGCGGGGGGGCGGAGGGCTACACCTTC
CDR3 protein: CASGGAEGYTF

V gene: TRBV27
clone size: few
J gene: TRBJ2-1
D gene: TRBD1
CDR3 DNA: TGTGCCAGCAGTTTATGGGACAGGGTTGGAAATGAGCAGTTCTTC
CDR3 protein: CASSLWDRVGNEQFF

V gene: TRBV29-1
clone size: .
J gene: TRBJ1-1
D gene: .
CDR3 DNA: TGCAGTGCCAGGGTTGTTGGGACTGAAGCTTTCTTT
CDR3 protein: CSARVVGTEAFF

V gene: TRBV12-3/TRBV12-4
clone size: many
J gene: TRBJ2-6
D gene: .
CDR3 DNA: TGTGCCAGCAGTTTAGACAGTTCCTCTGGGGCCAACGTCCTGACTTTC
CDR3 protein: CASSLDSSSGANVLTF

V gene: TRBV20-1
clone size: .
J gene: TRBJ2-7
D gene: TRBD1
CDR3 DNA: TGCAGTGCGCAGACAGGGGTCTACAAGCAGTACTTC
CDR3 protein: CSAQTGVYKQYF

V gene: TRBV29-1
clone size: .
J gene: TRBJ1-3
D gene: TRBD1
CDR3 DNA: TGCAGCGTTGCCCCATGGCGTGGGACAGGGCAAGCCAAAAACACCATATATTTT
CDR3 protein: CSVAPWRGTGQAKNTIYF

V gene: TRBV11-3
clone size: many
J gene: TRBJ2-7
D gene: TRBD2
CDR3 DNA: TGTGCCAGCAGCTCTAGCGGGGTACCCTACGAGCAGTACTTC
CDR3 protein: CASSSSGVPYEQYF

V gene: TRBV19
clone size: .
J gene: TRBJ2-7
D gene: .
CDR3 DNA: TGTGCCAGTAGCGGCCAAGCGGACTACGAGCAGTACTTC
CDR3 protein: CASSGQADYEQYF